The 25 T cell receptor beta chains presented below share a single source sample, sequenced in a study of T cell clones after liver transplantation. Profiled with immunoSEQ multiplex PCR; TCRdb holds only in-frame clones, not every one. The table has roughly 23,000 clones, approximately 93% seen once. The sample here was CD8+ T cells from blood, taken nearly 26 months after liver transplant. These receptors all come from a human patient who received a liver transplant. Some T cells may be transferred from the graft donor.

The chain links TRBV29-1 to TRBJ2-1; D might be TRBD2 (5 bases). V was pared by 3 bases and J by 8 bases, with 8 bases between. The CDR3 is 11 amino acids. Per germline, CDR1 SQVTM and CDR2 ANQGSEA. CDR3 in DNA: TGCAGCGTTGATGAGGGCCATGAGCAGTTCTTC. Its protein is CSVDEGHEQFF.

This clone was observed once. The genes are TRBV4-1 and TRBJ2-3, with 11 bases aligning to TRBD1. The CDR3 spans 16 residues. V trimming: 0 bases; J trimming: 5 bases; junction bases outside the gene matches: 4. Per the germline V gene, CDR1 is MGHRA and CDR2 is YSYEKL. The DNA of the CDR3 is TGCGCCAGCAGCCAAGATGGGGGACAGGGGGTAGATACGCAGTATTTT. Its protein product is CASSQDGGQGVDTQYF.

This chain joins TRBV30 and TRBJ2-1, with 10 bases that match TRBD2. The J segment lost 7 bases and the V segment lost 0 bases, leaving 6 bases of the junction unmatched. CDR3 length: 15 residues. Germline values: CDR1 GTSNPN, CDR2 SVGIG (reference sequence). In DNA, the CDR3 is TGTGCCTGGAGTGTATCTAGCGGGAGAGGGAATGAGCAGTTCTTC. Its translation is CAWSVSSGRGNEQFF. Filled out from reference TRBV30 and TRBJ2-1, the complete variable domain reads SQTIHQWPATLVQPVGSPLSLECTVEGTSNPNLYWYRQAAGRGLQLLFYSVGIGQISSEVPQNLSASRPQDRQFILSSKKLLLSDSGFYLCAWSVSSGRGNEQFFGPGTRLTVL.

The table lists this clone with a count of one. For the CDR3, the DNA is TGTGCCAGCAGTTTACGGACTAGCGGGCCTGATAAGGAGCAGTACTTC. Amino acid sequence: CASSLRTSGPDKEQYF. The chain links TRBV27 to TRBJ2-7, with 11 bases matching TRBD2. The CDR3 spans 16 residues. The trim removed 2 bases at V and 7 bases at J, leaving 10 bases unmatched. From germline, CDR1 is MNHEY and CDR2 SMNVEV (reference sequence).

This clone has just one count. This chain uses TRBV27 with TRBJ2-7; TRBD2 aligns across 10 bases. V was clipped by 3 bases and J by 4 bases; unmatched bases: 9. Germline loops: CDR1 MNHEY, CDR2 SMNVEV (reference sequence). The CDR3 sequence is 16 residues long. The CDR3 sequence is CASSLTEREGLYEQYF. CDR3 nucleotide sequence: TGTGCCAGCAGTTTGACCGAGCGGGAGGGCCTATACGAGCAGTACTTC.

The rearrangement joins TRBV5-1 to TRBJ2-7; tentatively, D is TRBD2 (5 bases). This CDR3 region has 15 residues. Deletions cut 0 bases from V and 3 bases from J, with 13 bases between. CDR1 and CDR2 from the germline V gene are SGHRS and YFSETQ. The CDR3 nucleotides are TGCGCCAGCAGCTTGGAAGGTTTGCGGGTCTACGAGCAGTACTTC. Amino acid sequence: CASSLEGLRVYEQYF.

The chain links TRBV19 to TRBJ2-3; 9 bases are a match to TRBD2. This CDR3 has 19 residues. The V gene's germline CDR1 is LNHDA and CDR2 SQIVND (reference sequence). Losses at the gene ends were 3 bases for V and 2 bases for J; bases not matched to a gene: 15. The CDR3 reads CASSIPSPWTSDFTDTQYF. Here the CDR3 DNA reads TGTGCCAGTAGTATCCCCTCACCTTGGACTAGCGACTTCACAGATACGCAGTATTTT.

This chain joins TRBV14 and TRBJ2-7; D could derive from TRBD1 or TRBD2 (5 bases each). Germline loops: CDR1 SGHDN, CDR2 FVKESK. V dropped 4 bases and J dropped 0 bases, with 13 bases sitting between them. The CDR3 has 15 residues. The CDR3 here is CASSPEGLTSYEQYF. The CDR3 nucleotides are TGTGCCAGCAGCCCCGAGGGGTTAACCTCCTACGAGCAGTACTTC.

The chain is built from TRBV13 and TRBJ2-2; no clear D. CDR3 length equals 14 residues. V was clipped by 4 bases and J by 8 bases, with 14 bases between them. Germline lookup yields CDR1 PRHDT and CDR2 FYEKMQ (reference sequence). CDR3 region: CASSSQTGAGELFF. Here the CDR3 DNA reads TGTGCCAGCAGCTCCCAGACGGGCGCTGGGGAGCTGTTTTTT.

V and J are TRBV18 and TRBJ2-7; TRBD2 aligns across 7 bases. This CDR3 comprises 14 residues. The V and J ends lost 3 bases and 5 bases, in that order; junction bases with no gene match: 7. CDR1 is KGHSH, CDR2 LQKENI, per germline. Here the CDR3 DNA reads TGTGCCAGCTCACCCCCCACTAGCGACGACGAGCAGTACTTC. It encodes CASSPPTSDDEQYF.

This clone has a single count. The V call is TRBV9, the J call TRBJ1-1; no clear D gene. CDR3 length equals 12 residues. The germline V gene has CDR1 SGDLS and CDR2 YYNGEE. Trimming stripped 4 bases from V and 8 bases from J, with 12 bases between. CDR3 coding DNA: TGTGCCAGCAGCCCTGCGCACAACGAAGCTTTCTTT. Translating it yields CASSPAHNEAFF. The variable domain in full, with the rest retrieved from reference TRBV9 and TRBJ1-1, is DSGVTQTPKHLITATGQRVTLRCSPRSGDLSVYWYQQSLDQGLQFLIQYYNGEERAKGNILERFSAQQFPDLHSELNLSSLELGDSALYFCASSPAHNEAFFGQGTRLTVV.

The genes are TRBV7-3 and TRBJ2-3; perhaps TRBD1 as D (5 bases). The CDR3 loop spans 13 amino acids. Trimming stripped 5 bases from V and 6 bases from J, with 12 bases between. Germline V gives CDR1 SGHTA, CDR2 FQGTGA. Here the CDR3 reads CASSPPAGDTQYF. Here the CDR3 DNA reads TGTGCCAGCAGCCCTCCCGCAGGGGATACGCAGTATTTT.

The V and J genes are TRBV5-8 and TRBJ2-3; 10 nucleotides line up with TRBD2. V shed 2 bases and J 8 bases; nucleotides not matched to a gene: 5. The CDR3 extends over 14 amino acids. Germline CDR1 is SGHTS and CDR2 is YDEGEE. The CDR3 DNA sequence: TGTGCCAGCAGCTTTAGCGGGAGGAGTAGTACGCAGTATTTT. Translating gives CASSFSGRSSTQYF.

The genes are TRBV27 and TRBJ2-1, with 8 bases identical to TRBD1. The length of the CDR3 is 18 residues. V lost 3 bases and J lost 0; bases outside the gene matches: 10. Germline CDR1 and CDR2: MNHEY and SMNVEV (reference sequence). The CDR3 reads CASSFFGRQGSSYNEQFF. As DNA, the CDR3 is TGTGCCAGCAGTTTCTTTGGACGACAGGGGAGCTCCTACAATGAGCAGTTCTTC.

This CDR3 is CASSVGGNTGELFF. CDR3 in DNA: TGTGCCAGCAGTGTCGGGGGGAACACCGGGGAGCTGTTTTTT. V and J are TRBV2 and TRBJ2-2, with D possibly TRBD2 on 6 matching bases. V lost 4 bases and J 1 base, leaving 7 bases between the germline ends. Germline loops: CDR1 SNHLY, CDR2 FYNNEI. The CDR3 extends over 14 amino acids.

CDR3 nucleotide sequence: TGTGCCAGCAGTTTATTTTCGGGAGGGGGCAATGAGCAGTTCTTC. Translated, it gives CASSLFSGGGNEQFF. The chain couples TRBV27 to TRBJ2-1, with TRBD2 identical over 8 bases. The CDR3 runs to 15 residues. Germline CDR1 reads MNHEY; CDR2 reads SMNVEV (reference sequence). Germline trimming cut 1 base from V and 6 bases from J; bases unmatched to any gene: 5.

Of note for this clone: At one boundary the junction diverges from the germline segment, which might be a read error. The V and J genes are TRBV10-1 and TRBJ1-5; possibly TRBD1 for D (5 bases). This CDR3 comprises 14 residues. CDR1 WNHNN and CDR2 SYGVQD come from the germline V gene (reference sequence). DNA of the CDR3: TGCGCCAGCACGGACCGACAGCTTAATCGGCCCCAGCATTTT. Translating it yields CASTDRQLNRPQHF.

The J gene is TRBJ1-5, the V gene TRBV19, with unresolved D. V lost 6 bases, J lost 5 bases, and 11 bases lay in between. Germline values: CDR1 LNHDA, CDR2 SQIVND (reference sequence). CDR3 length: 13 amino acids. The CDR3 here is CASSASWDQPQHF. DNA of the CDR3: TGTGCCAGTAGCGCGTCGTGGGATCAGCCCCAGCATTTT.

The rearrangement uses TRBV28 and TRBJ2-3; TRBD2 is a possible D gene (6 bases). V shed 6 bases and J shed 2 bases, with 18 bases lying between them. Per germline, CDR1 MDHEN and CDR2 SYDVKM. This CDR3 has 16 residues. The CDR3, as DNA: TGTGCCAGCAGCCCCCGGACTAATACAGTCACAGATACGCAGTATTTT. It translates to CASSPRTNTVTDTQYF.

The chain combines TRBV18 with TRBJ2-3; tentatively, D is TRBD1 or TRBD2 (6 bases each). CDR1 and CDR2 from the germline V gene are KGHSH and LQKENI. The CDR3 totals 15 residues. Trimming pared 11 bases from V and 0 bases from J, leaving 18 bases between. The CDR3 is CACRRGRGSTDTQYF. In DNA, the CDR3 is TGTGCCTGCCGGCGGGGCAGGGGCAGCACAGATACGCAGTATTTT. The whole variable domain, filled in from reference TRBV18 and TRBJ2-3, reads NAGVMQNPRHLVRRRGQEARLRCSPMKGHSHVYWYRQLPEEGLKFMVYLQKENIIDESGMPKERFSAEFPKEGPSILRIQQVVRGDSAAYFCACRRGRGSTDTQYFGPGTRLTVL.

Only one count was recorded for this clone. The J gene is TRBJ2-7, the V gene TRBV9, with no clear D. This CDR3 spans 14 amino acids. V lost 4 bases and J lost 5, with 16 bases in between. The germline V gene encodes CDR1 SGDLS and CDR2 YYNGEE. DNA for the CDR3: TGTGCCAGCAGCCCCTGGAGAGCAGGCGACGAGCAGTACTTC. Protein: CASSPWRAGDEQYF. Looking up the rest from reference TRBV9 and TRBJ2-7 gives the full variable domain: DSGVTQTPKHLITATGQRVTLRCSPRSGDLSVYWYQQSLDQGLQFLIQYYNGEERAKGNILERFSAQQFPDLHSELNLSSLELGDSALYFCASSPWRAGDEQYFGPGTRLTVT.

The chain recombines TRBV6-5 with TRBJ2-7; TRBD1 might be the D (6 bases). The CDR3 sequence is 12 residues long. Germline V CDR1 and CDR2: MNHEY, SVGAGI. V was pared by 6 bases and J by 5 bases, with 11 bases between. In DNA, the CDR3 is TGTGCCAGCAGCCAGGGGTCCAACGAGCAGTACTTC. It specifies CASSQGSNEQYF.

The V call is TRBV5-1, the J call TRBJ2-3; perhaps D is TRBD1 or TRBD2 (5 bases each). The CDR3 spans 16 residues. The germline V gene encodes CDR1 SGHRS and CDR2 YFSETQ. Deletions cut 0 bases from V and 6 bases from J, with 17 bases between. CDR3 residues: CASSLELGGEEDTQYF. The CDR3 DNA is TGCGCCAGCAGCTTGGAGCTTGGGGGAGAGGAGGATACGCAGTATTTT.

The gene calls are TRBV6-6 and TRBJ1-3; tentatively, D is TRBD1 (5 bases). CDR3 length: 15 residues. Germline lookup yields CDR1 MNHNY and CDR2 SVGAGI (reference sequence). V gave up 2 bases and J gave up 0 bases, with 8 bases separating them. For the CDR3, the DNA is TGTGCCAGCAGTTACAGGACACCCTCTGGAAACACCATATATTTT. Amino acids: CASSYRTPSGNTIYF.

V and J are TRBV21-1 and TRBJ1-2; TRBD1 is the table's D call, not checked against the DNA. TRBV21-1 is labeled a pseudogene. The CDR3 has 12 residues. As DNA, the CDR3 is TGTGCCAGCAGACAGGGTACCTATGGCTACACCTTC. Protein product: CASRQGTYGYTF.